A selection of T cell receptor beta chains follows, all from one sample in a study of T cell responses to AZD1222 COVID-19 vaccine. Profiled with immunoSEQ multiplex PCR; TCRdb holds only in-frame clones, not every one. The sample includes 100,000 to 150,000 clones, 90% seen only once; the top ten take 6.9%. The sequenced sample was peripheral blood, obtained on day 0 of AZD1222 vaccination. The source is an adult in good health. Each CDR3 is given with its conserved first and last residue. The D gene is left open where the match is weak. Clone size is not always given. Where it is, it says once, few, many or a class for expanded clones.

D	V	size	J	CDR3	DNA
-	TRBV9	-	TRBJ2-2	CASSVGGVGYTGELFF	TGTGCCAGCAGCGTAGGCGGGGTTGGGTACACCGGGGAGCTGTTTTTT
-	TRBV7-9	-	TRBJ1-3	CASSPAADSGNTIYF	TGTGCCAGCAGCCCAGCGGCGGACTCTGGAAACACCATATATTTT
-	TRBV10-3	-	TRBJ1-4	CAISDSTATNEKLFF	TGTGCCATCAGTGATTCGACAGCAACTAATGAAAAACTGTTTTTT
TRBD1	TRBV11-1	-	TRBJ2-1	CASSLGQGNEQFF	TGTGCCAGCAGCTTGGGACAGGGAAATGAGCAGTTCTTC
-	TRBV10-1	once	TRBJ2-3	CASSENPDTQYF	TGCGCCAGCAGTGAGAATCCAGATACGCAGTATTTT
-	TRBV18	-	TRBJ1-4	CASSPGTGSRGEKLFF	TGTGCCAGCTCCCCCGGAACAGGGTCCCGAGGGGAAAAACTGTTTTTT
-	TRBV10-2	-	TRBJ2-2	CASSDLGGMSGELFF	TGCGCCAGCAGTGACCTCGGGGGCATGAGCGGGGAGCTGTTTTTT
-	TRBV29-1	-	TRBJ2-3	CSVSSGQADTQYF	TGCAGCGTTTCCTCGGGACAAGCAGATACGCAGTATTTT
-	TRBV11-2	-	TRBJ2-7	CASSWEDNEQYF	TGTGCCAGCAGCTGGGAGGACAACGAGCAGTACTTC
-	TRBV5-1	-	TRBJ1-3	CASPRDSGNTIYF	TGCGCCAGCCCCAGGGACTCTGGAAACACCATATATTTT
-	TRBV28	-	TRBJ2-7	CASSSHQGTGPKF	TGTGCCAGCAGTTCGCACCAGGGAACCGGGCCTAAATTC
TRBD2	TRBV4-3	-	TRBJ2-7	CASSQGAGLRYEQYF	TGCGCCAGCAGCCAGGGAGCGGGACTGCGCTACGAGCAGTACTTC
TRBD2	TRBV10-1	-	TRBJ2-2	CASSGLAGASNTGELFF	TGCGCCAGCAGCGGACTAGCGGGGGCTTCGAACACCGGGGAGCTGTTTTTT
TRBD1	TRBV6-4	-	TRBJ1-6	CASSDYRVSGGEIHNSPLHF	TGTGCCAGCAGTGACTATAGGGTTTCAGGGGGCGAGATCCATAATTCACCCCTCCACTTT
TRBD1	TRBV11-2	-	TRBJ2-7	CASSLDSGTGVPWYTYEQYF	TGTGCCAGCAGCTTAGACTCCGGGACAGGGGTCCCCTGGTACACCTACGAGCAGTACTTC
-	TRBV7-2	once	TRBJ2-7	CASSPSSIDYEQYF	TGTGCCAGCAGCCCTTCGTCGATAGACTACGAGCAGTACTTC
TRBD2	TRBV29-1	-	TRBJ2-2	CSVAQRAGVTDTGELFF	TGCAGCGTTGCACAAAGAGCGGGGGTAACGGACACCGGGGAGCTGTTTTTT
TRBD1	TRBV12-5	-	TRBJ1-2	CASGLETGIGYTF	TGTGCTAGTGGTTTGGAGACAGGGATTGGCTACACCTTC
-	TRBV18	-	TRBJ2-1	CASSPPGRGGPVTMEQFF	TGTGCCAGCTCACCACCGGGGAGGGGGGGACCCGTCACAATGGAGCAGTTCTTC
-	TRBV2	-	TRBJ2-7	CASSGARGSYEQYF	TGTGCCAGCAGTGGGGCGCGGGGATCCTACGAGCAGTACTTC
TRBD2	TRBV10-2	-	TRBJ2-1	CASSKTSGVNYNEQFF	TGCGCCAGCAGTAAGACTAGCGGGGTAAACTACAATGAGCAGTTCTTC
-	TRBV7-9	-	TRBJ2-5	CASSRIAETQYF	TGTGCCAGCAGCCGGATCGCAGAGACCCAGTACTTC
-	TRBV30	once	TRBJ1-2	CAWPYRAHGYTF	TGTGCCTGGCCTTACAGGGCTCATGGCTACACCTTC
-	TRBV6-2/TRBV6-3	-	TRBJ2-1	CASSYPGPYNEQFF	TGTGCCAGCAGTTACCCCGGGCCTTACAATGAGCAGTTCTTC
-	TRBV9	-	TRBJ2-1	CASSVGGRHSYNEQFF	TGTGCCAGCAGCGTGGGTGGGAGACACTCCTACAATGAGCAGTTCTTC
-	TRBV5-6	once	TRBJ1-4	CASSPVATNEKLFF	TGTGCCAGCAGCCCTGTTGCAACTAATGAAAAACTGTTTTTT
-	TRBV5-1	-	TRBJ1-2	CASSGLGRGTYGYTF	TGCGCCAGCAGTGGATTAGGGAGGGGGACCTATGGCTACACCTTC
TRBD2	TRBV19	once	TRBJ2-3	CASSIATSGVLRADTQYF	TGTGCCAGTAGTATAGCCACTAGCGGGGTTTTAAGGGCGGATACGCAGTATTTT
TRBD1	TRBV6-2/TRBV6-3	-	TRBJ2-3	CASSPLRQGADFRTDTQYF	TGTGCCAGCAGTCCACTACGACAGGGGGCGGATTTTAGGACAGATACGCAGTATTTT
TRBD1	TRBV19	-	TRBJ1-5	CASGTGGRGNQPQHF	TGTGCCAGTGGGACAGGGGGAAGGGGCAATCAGCCCCAGCATTTT
-	TRBV18	-	TRBJ1-3	CASSPGPSGNTIYF	TGTGCCAGCTCACCCGGGCCTTCTGGAAACACCATATATTTT
-	TRBV29-1	-	TRBJ2-6	CSVGAGNTGANVLTF	TGCAGCGTTGGGGCGGGTAATACTGGGGCCAACGTCCTGACTTTC
TRBD2	TRBV27	-	TRBJ2-2	CASSSILAGATGELFF	TGTGCCAGCAGTTCGATCCTAGCGGGTGCCACCGGGGAGCTGTTTTTT
-	TRBV28	-	TRBJ2-7	CASQGPYEQYF	TGTGCCAGCCAAGGTCCATACGAGCAGTACTTC
-	TRBV9	-	TRBJ1-6	CASSVGQSSYNSPLHF	TGTGCCAGCAGCGTAGGTCAAAGCTCCTATAATTCACCCCTCCACTTT
TRBD2	TRBV11-3	-	TRBJ2-1	CASSFSGGAHNEQFF	TGTGCCAGCAGCTTTAGCGGGGGGGCCCACAATGAGCAGTTCTTC
-	TRBV12-3/TRBV12-4	-	TRBJ2-7	CASSNFGAYEQYF	TGTGCCAGCAGTAACTTCGGGGCCTACGAGCAGTACTTC
-	TRBV7-9	-	TRBJ1-6	CASSLESGRGNSPLHF	TGTGCCAGCAGCTTAGAGTCAGGAAGAGGTAATTCACCCCTCCACTTT
-	TRBV24-1	-	TRBJ1-2	CATSGNRVGYGYTF	TGTGCCACCAGTGGTAACAGGGTTGGGTATGGCTACACCTTC
TRBD1	TRBV29-1	once	TRBJ1-2	CSVELTGGYGYTF	TGCAGCGTTGAGCTGACAGGGGGCTATGGCTACACCTTC
-	TRBV6-5	-	TRBJ1-2	CASSWSTQVANYGYTF	TGTGCCAGCAGTTGGTCGACACAGGTAGCTAACTATGGCTACACCTTC
-	TRBV24-1	-	TRBJ1-4	CATSDGGFPEKLFF	TGTGCCACCAGTGACGGGGGCTTTCCTGAAAAACTGTTTTTT
-	TRBV10-2	-	TRBJ1-6	CASSVGTPNSPLHF	TGCGCCAGCAGTGTCGGGACACCCAATTCACCCCTCCACTTT
-	TRBV7-9	-	TRBJ1-2	CASSFPGIMGGGSYGYTF	TGTGCCAGCAGCTTCCCCGGGATAATGGGGGGGGGCAGCTATGGCTACACCTTC
TRBD1	TRBV6-1	-	TRBJ1-6	CASSELPGQGDFNSPLHF	TGTGCCAGCAGTGAACTACCGGGACAGGGGGACTTTAATTCACCCCTCCACTTT
-	TRBV6-5	-	TRBJ1-1	CASKQGNTEAFF	TGTGCCAGTAAACAGGGGAACACTGAAGCTTTCTTT
-	TRBV28	-	TRBJ1-1	CASMVNTEAFF	TGTGCCAGCATGGTGAACACTGAAGCTTTCTTT
-	TRBV13	-	TRBJ1-1	CASSYRVGNTEAFF	TGTGCCAGCAGCTACAGGGTGGGGAACACTGAAGCTTTCTTT
-	TRBV24-1	-	TRBJ1-1	CATSDLRATEAFF	TGTGCCACCAGTGATTTGAGGGCCACTGAAGCTTTCTTT
-	TRBV18	-	TRBJ1-5	CASSPDSWVNQPQHF	TGTGCCAGCTCACCAGATAGCTGGGTTAATCAGCCCCAGCATTTT
-	TRBV27	-	TRBJ2-5	CASSLKSRLTITQETQYF	TGTGCCAGCAGTTTAAAATCGCGACTGACAATAACCCAAGAGACCCAGTACTTC
-	TRBV7-2	-	TRBJ1-6	CASSRTRRWTENSPLHF	TGTGCCAGCAGCCGCACACGCCGGTGGACAGAGAATTCACCCCTCCACTTT
TRBD2	TRBV6-5	-	TRBJ2-1	CASGLAGNNEQFF	TGTGCCAGCGGACTAGCGGGTAACAATGAGCAGTTCTTC
-	TRBV24-1	-	TRBJ1-1	CATSAGGTNTEAFF	TGTGCCACCAGTGCGGGCGGGACCAACACTGAAGCTTTCTTT
-	TRBV6-2/TRBV6-3	-	TRBJ2-7	CASSLYGRSYEQYF	TGTGCCAGCAGTCTCTATGGACGGTCCTACGAGCAGTACTTC